This T cell receptor beta chain was identified during a study of identical twins. General study findings and limits: Whereas memory repertoires showed no such difference, abundant cord blood beta clonotypes carried fewer insertions.

On this clonotype itself: Its antigen is still unknown.

Only healthy Caucasians were enrolled as donors. It was template switching that added a universal primer site, and there were unique molecular identifiers on the cDNA. Each CDR3 protein gets one entry after TCRdb re-called the 5' RACE reads with MiXCR. The repertoire holds some 570,000 distinct CDR3 sequences, around 20% seen once, with 0.48% in the top ten. The CDR3 sequence is 13 residues long. Germline V gives CDR1 LGHDT, CDR2 YNNKEL (reference sequence). V was pared by 3 bases and J by 1 base, with 6 bases between. This sample was shared with a second study, whose subject was yellow fever vaccine responses in identical twins.

Sequencing was carried out using CD4+ T cells sorted from blood. The receptor was derived from a woman under 30 in good health. The chain links TRBV3-1 to TRBJ1-1; no clear D. CDR3 DNA: TGTGCCAGCAGCCACTTAGGGAACACTGAAGCTTTCTTT. Encoded protein: CASSHLGNTEAFF.